This T cell receptor beta chain was sequenced for a study of identical twins. TCRdb re-called the 5' RACE reads through MiXCR, storing one row per CDR3 protein. The table has 500,000 or so distinct CDR3 sequences, 20% to 25% seen once. The germline gives CDR1 MNHNY, CDR2 SVGAGI (reference sequence). V lost 8 bases to trimming and J lost 3 bases, with 7 bases between them. This CDR3 has 11 amino acids. Another study also made use of these data, one on T cells expressing NK-cell markers.

This TCR was sampled from a woman between 18 and 29 years old in good health. The sample comprised CD4+ T cells sorted from blood. The rearrangement uses TRBV6-6 and TRBJ1-1; unclear D gene. The CDR3, as DNA: TGTGCCAGCGAACTCCACACTGAAGCTTTCTTT. Translation gives CASELHTEAFF.